The 16 T cell receptor beta chains in this list originate from one sample, sequenced in a study of monozygotic twins with inflammatory bowel disease (dated by TCRdb to about 2019). The method behind the library was 5' RACE. Sequenced on an Illumina HiSeq 2500. TCRdb reprocessed the reads, so every CDR3 protein sequence counts as one entry and DNA is not shown. This sample's records show around 410,000 distinct CDR3 sequences. Of the sample, approximately 2.3% falls within the top ten clones. Sequencing was carried out using blood. Source of these receptors: a human donor with ulcerative colitis or Crohn's disease, or a healthy co-twin of an affected twin (not recorded which).

The CDR3 is CASSRTRTGGDTDTQYF. The chain is built from TRBV7-6 and TRBJ2-3; TCRdb picks TRBD1, but there is no DNA to check that call. Germline CDR1 and CDR2: SGHVS and FNYEAQ. CDR3 size: 17 residues.

V usage is TRBV5-5 and J usage is TRBJ2-3; checking the TCRdb D call of TRBD2 is not possible without DNA. The CDR3 is 15 residues long. Germline V gives CDR1 SGHKS, CDR2 YYEKEE (reference sequence). The CDR3 protein is CASSLDSPHTDTQYF. The full variable domain, completed using reference TRBV5-5 and TRBJ2-3, is DAGVTQSPTHLIKTRGQQVTLRCSPISGHKSVSWYQQVLGQGPQFIFQYYEKEERGRGNFPDRFSARQFPNYSSELNVNALLLGDSALYLCASSLDSPHTDTQYFGPGTRLTVL.

This chain links TRBV19 with TRBJ1-1. Germline V gene sequence: CDR1 LNHDA, CDR2 SQIVND (reference sequence). The CDR3 is made up of 12 amino acids. This chain's CDR3 is CASSIGQSEAFF. Together with reference TRBV19 and TRBJ1-1, the CDR3 gives the full variable domain: DGGITQSPKYLFRKEGQNVTLSCEQNLNHDAMYWYRQDPGQGLRLIYYSQIVNDFQKGDIAEGYSVSREKKESFPLTVTSAQKNPTAFYLCASSIGQSEAFFGQGTRLTVV.

V and J are TRBV9 and TRBJ2-1; the D call from TCRdb, TRBD2, cannot be confirmed without DNA. Germline values: CDR1 SGDLS, CDR2 YYNGEE. The CDR3 runs 16 residues. The chain's CDR3 is CASSVGFSVSYNEQFF.

The CDR3 here is CATSTRIEEPDTEAFF. The gene calls are TRBV15 and TRBJ1-1. The germline V gene has CDR1 LNHNV and CDR2 YYDKDF (reference sequence). This CDR3 has 16 residues.

The CDR3 here is CASSLGAPRAPNYGYTF. V and J are TRBV5-4 and TRBJ1-2; TCRdb returns TRBD1, unconfirmable since there is no DNA. CDR1 SGHNT and CDR2 YYREEE come from the germline V gene (reference sequence). CDR3 length: 17 amino acids.

The chain joins TRBV12-3 or TRBV12-4 to TRBJ1-2; TCRdb names TRBD1, which stays unverified in the absence of DNA. The CDR3 contains 18 residues. The CDR3 loop reads CATHPSPGQGALNYGYTF.

The chain couples TRBV20-1 to TRBJ2-3; with no DNA, the TCRdb D assignment of TRBD2 cannot be verified. The CDR3 runs to 17 residues. CDR1 and CDR2 (germline): DFQATT, SNEGSKA (reference sequence). CDR3 sequence: CRTYPQPGTSGSDTQYF.

The V gene is TRBV5-6, the J gene TRBJ2-7; TCRdb indicates TRBD2, and absent DNA this call remains unverified. The CDR3 contains 19 residues. Germline V gives CDR1 SGHDT, CDR2 YYEEEE. CDR3 in amino acids: CASSSSGGLAGGPRTEQYF. The complete variable domain, with remaining parts taken from reference TRBV5-6 and TRBJ2-7, reads DAGVTQSPTHLIKTRGQQVTLRCSPKSGHDTVSWYQQALGQGPQFIFQYYEEEERQRGNFPDRFSGHQFPNYSSELNVNALLLGDSALYLCASSSSGGLAGGPRTEQYFGPGTRLTVT.

The V call is TRBV5-1, the J call TRBJ2-3; TCRdb returns TRBD2, unconfirmable since there is no DNA. This CDR3 spans 15 amino acids. The germline V gene encodes CDR1 SGHRS and CDR2 YFSETQ. CDR3 in amino acids: CASSLRELGTDTQYF.

The genes are TRBV6-2 or TRBV6-3 and TRBJ2-2; TCRdb returns TRBD2, unconfirmable since there is no DNA. Germline loops: CDR1 MNHEY, CDR2 SVGEGT. The CDR3 consists of 16 residues. This chain's CDR3 is CASTEIGLVRDGELFF.

V is TRBV9 and J is TRBJ2-2; TCRdb calls TRBD2, which cannot be checked without DNA. CDR1 SGDLS and CDR2 YYNGEE come from the germline V gene. This CDR3 spans 15 amino acids. CDR3 sequence reads: CASSPGLAFAGELFF.

The chain links TRBV4-1 to TRBJ1-4; absent DNA, TCRdb's TRBD1 call cannot be checked. The CDR3 is 12 amino acids. Per the germline V gene, CDR1 is MGHRA and CDR2 is YSYEKL. CDR3 in amino acids: CASSPPAGTLFF.

The gene calls are TRBV7-2 and TRBJ2-1; TCRdb gives TRBD1 as the D gene, but with no DNA this cannot be confirmed. This CDR3 is built from 15 residues. Germline-derived CDR1 and CDR2 are SGHTA and FQGNSA. The CDR3 spells CASSPGTTSYNEQFF.

The rearrangement uses TRBV7-3 and TRBJ2-1; without DNA, the TCRdb call of TRBD1 cannot be checked. This CDR3 spans 15 amino acids. In germline, CDR1 is SGHTA, CDR2 FQGTGA. The CDR3 sequence: CASSLARGAGNEQFF.

V usage is TRBV7-9 and J usage is TRBJ2-7; TCRdb's assignment of TRBD2 cannot be checked, as there is no DNA. CDR1 and CDR2 from the germline V gene are SEHNR and FQNEAQ (reference sequence). The CDR3 has 15 residues. The CDR3 reads CASSRVGGESYEQYF.